This T cell receptor (beta chain) was recorded in a study of tumor-infiltrating lymphocytes in primary liver carcinoma. The source material, 20-30 mg of unsorted bulk tissue, was used to co-extract RNA and DNA. Germline V CDR1 and CDR2: MNHEY, SVGEGT. CDR3 length equals 16 residues. As to this clonotype: Its matching antigen is unknown.

From roughly 500 ng total RNA, TCR beta cDNA was generated with a primer in the constant region. Generation of the TCR beta libraries relied on three nested multiplex PCR rounds using slightly modified ARM-PCR. TRBV1-TRBV30 forward primers and a C-beta reverse primer were used in the first two PCR rounds, which each ran for about 11 cycles. TCRdb analysed the multiplex PCR reads with MiXCR anew, one entry per CDR3 protein. The sample consists of about 120,000 distinct CDR3 sequences, around two thirds of them appearing once. Findings and caveats of the study: Only about 8-24% of top clones occurred in every one of the five tumor regions.

The sample comprised liver tumor tissue from sampling region 1. The subset: tumor region T1, superior pole. This rearrangement joins TRBV6-2 or TRBV6-3 to TRBJ1-1; 7 bases agree with TRBD1. The receptor's source is a woman in her sixties or seventies with primary liver carcinoma and hepatitis B virus infection. The CDR3 reads CDSTGRVGRGDTEAFF. Here the CDR3 DNA reads TGTGACAGTACCGGACGAGTAGGCAGGGGGGACACTGAAGCTTTCTTT.